Sequencing of this T cell receptor (beta chain) was carried out in a study of radiation and T cells in renal cell carcinoma (dated by TCRdb to the early 2020s). Regarding the complete study: A total of around 50 samples underwent TCR beta sequencing, made up of some 26 tumors and around 27 peripheral blood samples. The final blood draw took place at 4 weeks after radiation, the same time as nephrectomy. Across all 50 or so samples, 4 million to 5 million unique CDR3 nucleotide sequences encoding 2 million to 3 million unique CDR3 amino acid sequences were identified.

Following the manufacturer's recommendations, the immunoSEQ kit was used to generate TCR beta libraries from genomic DNA. To prepare the libraries, a first multiplex PCR with proprietary primers was run, followed by a second PCR that added unique barcodes, and a bead cleanup was done after each round. Each sample batch included a kit-provided positive control reaction and a negative control reaction. The final libraries underwent checking on an Agilent 4200 TapeStation D1000 ScreenTape, volumetric pooling, and quantification by qPCR. Sequencing was performed on an Illumina NextSeq500 using a MidOutput 150-cycle cartridge, with 156 Read1 cycles, 15 Index1 cycles, and the kit custom primers. The pooled library was loaded at 1.0 pM, and approximately 20% PhiX control was spiked in. Per the authors' processing: Vendor-processed data were analyzed in R, and a clonotype was defined as all T cells sharing the same CDR3 nucleotide sequence. For clone abundance analyses, frequencies were normalized to the 10,000 most abundant clones in each sample. Public T cell clones, averaging fewer than five per sample, were removed before analysis. Tumor-enriched and baseline blood-enriched clonotypes were defined by at least a 32-fold difference in abundance between compartments. Clonotypes expanded or contracted between blood time points were identified with a beta-binomial differential abundance model. Similarity between tumor and blood repertoires was quantified using the Baroni-Urbani and Buser coefficient, and groups were compared with two-tailed Wilcoxon tests in R. TCRdb's version of the immuneACCESS table is confined to in-frame rearrangements and falls short of the full clone set. An unresolved V gene accounts for under half of the shortfall where checked; the remainder is of unknown origin. That table supplies the V and J calls and clone size; D and trimming were determined from the DNA. A total of around 100,000 clones appear in this sample, 84% of them only once. 6% to 9% of the sample lies in the top ten.

With respect to this clone: This clone's antigen is unknown. No qualities accompany the bases; no much larger clone lies one base away.

On the study overall, not on this receptor specifically: Dynamics of the blood repertoire were not tracked past 4 weeks after treatment. An increase in top tumor clonotypes in blood was observed from baseline to 2 weeks post-radiation, followed by contraction by 4 weeks, which was taken to suggest transient expansion of tumor-resident clones. No pretreatment tumor biopsies were available, so the baseline intratumoral presence of clonotypes could not be determined. With a single-armed trial design, the study had no way to address how radiation dose or scheduling affects the TCR repertoire.

The meaning of the sample's time point label: blood 4 weeks post-SBRT, at nephrectomy. Per the publication, the treatment or condition label means: 15 Gy SBRT to primary tumor, nephrectomy 4 weeks later. The samples were drawn from a clinical trial, where primary renal cell carcinomas were treated with 15 Gy of stereotactic body radiation therapy and then removed by nephrectomy 4 weeks afterward. Serial peripheral blood from radiation-treated patients was sampled at baseline, 2 weeks and 4 weeks after SBRT to track tumor-enriched clonotypes. Renal cell carcinoma with clear cell pathology was present in all patients. The QIAamp DNA Blood Mini Kit (Qiagen) was used to prepare genomic DNA for TCR sequencing. Samples were included in the analyses only if all quality control checks were passed. The sequencing used blood, collected from a patient whose treatment included radiotherapy and nephrectomy. The source is a man between 60 and 70 years old with renal cell carcinoma.

The CDR3 is CATRRDREDTGELFF. The DNA is as follows: TGTGCCACCAGGCGGGACAGGGAGGACACCGGGGAGCTGTTTTTT. The sequence is built from TRBV15 and TRBJ2-2, with 9 bases aligning to TRBD1. The germline V gene (reference sequence) yields LNHNV for CDR1 and YYDKDF for CDR2. The CDR3 covers 15 residues, taking in both the cysteine and the phenylalanine. The sequence is cut down to CDR3 DNA, 45 bases in frame from base 1. For this chain, trimming is 6 bases at the V end and 3 bases at the J end, and the number of junction bases without a gene match is 5.